This TCR beta chain derives from a study of CD8+ T cells in alopecia areata. V dropped 7 bases and J dropped 1; count of bases not matched to a gene: 9. CDR3 length equals 15 residues. Looked up from germline, CDR1 is SNHLY and CDR2 is FYNNEI. TCR sequencing used cDNA made by reverse transcription of extracted RNA. TCRdb's table, derived via immunoSEQ multiplex PCR, lists solely in-frame clones and lacks some. The repertoire holds some 200,000 clones, 58% seen once, with about 5.1% in the top ten. Treatment here: oral pan-JAK inhibitor, 5-10 mg twice daily. The source of this sequence is a human donor with alopecia areata. The sample consisted of CD4+ T cells sorted from blood, taken at week 24, from a patient treated with tofacitinib. The V gene is TRBV2, the J gene TRBJ2-5; the match to TRBD1 covers 7 bases. CDR3 sequence reads: CASTIAGQVQETQYF. For the CDR3, the DNA is TGTGCCAGCACGATAGCCGGACAGGTCCAAGAGACCCAGTACTTC.